This TCR beta chain was profiled in a study of radiotherapy plus CTLA-4 blockade in lung cancer. Libraries were prepared by immunoSEQ multiplex PCR; TCRdb keeps only in-frame clonotypes and omits some of them. The sample lists tens of thousands of clones, just under 85% occurring once. The CDR3 runs to 11 residues. The V gene's germline CDR1 is MGHRA and CDR2 YSYEKL. The germline V and J ends were trimmed by 5 bases and 8 bases, with 9 bases remaining between them. The specimen was peripheral blood, collected from a patient treated with radiotherapy plus ipilimumab. The sequence was obtained from a human donor with non-small cell lung cancer whose response to radiotherapy plus ipilimumab could not be evaluated. The rearrangement uses TRBV4-1 and TRBJ1-1; possibly TRBD1 for D (6 bases). The CDR3 DNA reads as TGCGCCAGCAGCAGGGGGAGCGAAGCTTTCTTT. Its translation: CASSRGSEAFF.